This T cell receptor (beta chain) was sequenced for a study of blood T cells in healthy people across ages (dated by TCRdb to 2015 to 2017). With regard to the full study: In model experiments, template switching captured about one uniquely barcoded TCR beta cDNA molecule for every two T cells. Age-related changes in TCR beta repertoire diversity were measured in the study by deep sequencing normalized with unique cDNA molecular identifiers. The donors were split into four age groups: young (average about 15 years), middle-aged (39), aged (more than 55) and long-lived (under 90). To avoid experimental bias, donors of different ages were spread randomly across the sequencing lanes. Two additional independent replicas of 1 million unique cDNA reads from the same blood draw were analyzed for two donors (one aged 18 to 29 and one aged 80 or older). The study at large found these results: Bulk unsorted PBMC profiling prevented conclusive comparison of naive and antigen-experienced compartments. Estimates of total diversity from one million sequenced T cells were regarded as lower bounds and underestimates. The CMV infection status of donors was not known, potentially confounding age-related changes in expanded clonotypes. Compared with the aged group, the long-lived group had more naive CD4+ T cells, fewer expanded clones and increased TCR diversity, suggesting age selection. Observed TCR beta diversity per million T cells fell roughly linearly with age, and a significant reduction was already apparent by age about 43. A strong correlation was found between observed TCR beta diversity and the percentage of naive T cells measured by flow cytometry.

Systemically healthy Caucasian individuals from Russia, 39 in total and aged about 6 to 95 years, were included as donors. Each donor gave roughly 9.5 milliliters of peripheral blood, collected into EDTA-treated Vacutainer tubes. Ficoll-Paque density-gradient centrifugation was used to isolate PBMCs, with at least 7 million per sample. Trizol reagent was used to extract total RNA from the PBMCs, yielding at least 5 micrograms per sample. For every donor, flow cytometry on a PBMC aliquot measured the percentage of naive CD45RAhigh/CD27high T cells. To prepare the library, 5' RACE was applied. Instrument used: Illumina HiSeq 2500. A second PCR of about 6 to 11 cycles was performed with a sample-barcoded 5' primer and a J-beta primer mix. A unique molecular identifier was introduced onto each TCR beta cDNA molecule by a template-switch 5' adaptor carrying 12 random nucleotides. Each sample yielded at least 2.5 million CDR3-containing paired-end reads. All of the RNA was converted into first-strand cDNA using the Mint cDNA synthesis kit, with a TRBC-specific oligonucleotide serving as the primer. After uracil-DNA glycosylase treatment, a first 18-cycle PCR used universal primers M1SS and BC2_uni_R on all cDNA. The published analysis was carried out like this. For normalization, 1 million high-quality reads were randomly selected from each sample, with every read carrying a distinct molecular identifier. Instead of being binned into consensus sequences, reads that shared molecular identifiers were thrown out. MiTCR, set to a Q25 quality threshold and the strictest error-elimination algorithm, was used for CDR3 identification, clonotype clustering and error correction. A nonparametric unseen species model with Euler transformation was used to estimate a lower bound on total TCR beta diversity. The public reads were reprocessed in TCRdb via fastp at Q25 and MiXCR, keeping in-frame beta chains. Records with the same CDR3 protein are collapsed into one entry carrying the most frequent genes and DNA. It is TCRdb's table, rather than the study itself, that gives the V and J calls and clone size. For this sample there are hundreds of thousands of distinct CDR3 sequences; under 45% appear just once. The ten largest clones represent around 21% of the sample.

Inclusive of the bounding cysteine and phenylalanine, the CDR3 is 14 residues long. Left in the record is the CDR3 DNA by itself, 42 bases read in frame from the first base. CDR1 and CDR2, per the germline V gene (reference sequence), are LNHNV and YYDKDF. V is reduced by 2 bases and J by 4 bases, leaving a spacing of 8 bases between them. A word on this clonotype: Its antigen has not been determined. It has no much larger one-base neighbor in the sample; base qualities were not kept.

In this chain, TRBV15 is recombined with TRBJ2-2; confidence is insufficient to name the D gene. The receptor was isolated from a man in his 60s in good health. What was sequenced was blood. CDR3 protein: CATSRRTGTGELFF. The DNA reads TGTGCCACCAGCAGAAGGACGGGCACCGGGGAGCTGTTTTTT.